Listed below are T cell receptor beta chains from one sample, sequenced in a study of blood T cell repertoires in COVID-19. Produced via immunoSEQ multiplex PCR; TCRdb's table is partial and in-frame only. The sample lists about 260,000 clones; around four fifths were seen once. The sequencing input was peripheral blood. These receptors were obtained from a man aged 55 to 70 with acute or convalescent COVID-19. CDR3s include the opening cysteine and the closing phenylalanine or tryptophan. The order of the fields is clone size, V gene, D gene, J gene, CDR3 protein, CDR3 DNA. The D gene is left open where the match is weak. Expanded clones are given a class, and other clones once, few, many or no size at all.

NA	TRBV3-1/TRBV3-2	TRBD1	TRBJ2-5	CATRDRVKSETQYF	TGTGCCACTAGGGACAGGGTTAAGTCTGAGACCCAGTACTTC
few	TRBV6-5	TRBD2	TRBJ2-1	CASRPGTSPYNEQFF	TGTGCCAGCAGACCCGGGACTAGCCCTTACAATGAGCAGTTCTTC
NA	TRBV4-1	NA	TRBJ1-3	CASSQAPVLAGNTIYF	TGCGCCAGCAGCCAAGCCCCCGTTTTAGCTGGAAACACCATATATTTT
NA	TRBV6-5	TRBD1	TRBJ2-4	CASSRQGENIQYF	TGTGCCAGCAGTCGACAGGGAGAAAACATTCAGTACTTC
NA	TRBV7-2	NA	TRBJ2-3	CASSSRGGTTNTDTQYF	TGTGCCAGCAGCTCCCGTGGCGGGACGACTAACACAGATACGCAGTATTTT
NA	TRBV7-9	TRBD1	TRBJ1-2	CASSSDRGAGGYTF	TGTGCCAGCAGCTCAGACAGGGGGGCAGGTGGCTACACCTTC
NA	TRBV28	NA	TRBJ1-1	CATFQGLSTEAFF	TGTGCCACCTTCCAGGGGCTTAGCACTGAAGCTTTCTTT
NA	TRBV10-3	TRBD2	TRBJ2-3	CAISGLAGPTDTQYF	TGTGCCATCAGCGGACTAGCGGGACCCACAGATACGCAGTATTTT
few	TRBV10-3	NA	TRBJ1-2	CAISVQGSAYGYTF	TGTGCCATCAGTGTCCAGGGGAGTGCGTATGGCTACACCTTC
NA	TRBV7-6	NA	TRBJ2-7	CASSSQTTGGYEQYF	TGTGCCAGCAGCTCCCAGACGACAGGAGGCTACGAGCAGTACTTC
once	TRBV5-1	TRBD1	TRBJ2-7	CASSLDPTGGAEQYF	TGCGCCAGCAGCTTGGACCCGACAGGGGGCGCGGAGCAGTACTTC
NA	TRBV12-3/TRBV12-4	NA	TRBJ2-2	CASTTSAGELFF	TGTGCCAGCACCACATCCGCCGGGGAGCTGTTTTTT
once	TRBV11-3	NA	TRBJ2-7	CASSFGAGSSYEQYF	TGTGCCAGCAGCTTCGGAGCTGGCAGCTCCTACGAGCAGTACTTC
NA	TRBV2	NA	TRBJ2-3	CASSEERTGTDTQYF	TGTGCCAGCAGTGAAGAGCGGACTGGCACAGATACGCAGTATTTT
NA	TRBV4-1	TRBD1	TRBJ2-5	CASSQSQGAGETQYF	TGCGCCAGCAGCCAGTCACAGGGGGCAGGGGAGACCCAGTACTTC
NA	TRBV5-4	TRBD2	TRBJ2-3	CASSLPAGVGTDTQYF	TGTGCCAGCAGCTTGCCAGCGGGGGTGGGCACAGATACGCAGTATTTT
NA	TRBV12-5	TRBD1	TRBJ1-5	CASASGQGGQPQHF	TGTGCTAGTGCTTCGGGACAGGGAGGTCAGCCCCAGCATTTT
NA	TRBV28	TRBD2	TRBJ2-1	CASSSGGLTSGVPNEQFF	TGTGCCAGCAGTTCGGGAGGATTGACTAGCGGAGTGCCCAATGAGCAGTTCTTC
NA	TRBV5-1	NA	TRBJ2-2	CASSLNRVELFF	TGCGCCAGCAGCTTGAATCGAGTGGAGCTGTTTTTT
NA	TRBV3-1/TRBV3-2	NA	TRBJ2-2	CASSVGVGIDTGELFF	TGTGCCAGCAGCGTCGGGGTGGGGATCGACACCGGGGAGCTGTTTTTT
NA	TRBV3-1/TRBV3-2	TRBD2	TRBJ2-1	CASSQRRGVSVDEQFF	TGTGCCAGCAGCCAGCGGCGGGGGGTCTCGGTCGATGAGCAGTTCTTC
NA	TRBV7-9	NA	TRBJ2-7	CASSFQQGDYEQYF	TGTGCCAGCAGCTTCCAACAGGGGGACTATGAGCAGTACTTC
NA	TRBV10-1	NA	TRBJ1-2	CASSLSQSNYGYTF	TGCGCCAGCAGTCTCTCGCAGTCTAACTATGGCTACACCTTC
NA	TRBV5-1	TRBD2	TRBJ2-1	CASSPRGGSNEQFF	TGCGCCAGCAGCCCCCGGGGGGGGAGTAATGAGCAGTTCTTC
NA	TRBV28	TRBD2	TRBJ2-7	CASSPGLAGLYEQYF	TGTGCCAGCAGTCCGGGACTAGCGGGTCTCTACGAGCAGTACTTC
NA	TRBV27	NA	TRBJ2-7	CASSFRGEVREQYF	TGTGCCAGCAGTTTTAGGGGTGAGGTAAGAGAGCAGTACTTC
NA	TRBV5-4	TRBD1	TRBJ1-2	CASSSGQGPYGYTF	TGTGCCAGCAGCTCTGGACAGGGACCCTATGGCTACACCTTC
NA	TRBV6-5	TRBD1	TRBJ1-1	CASRNDRGRFSEAFF	TGTGCCAGCAGGAACGACAGGGGGCGCTTCTCTGAAGCTTTCTTT
NA	TRBV18	NA	TRBJ2-5	CASSPTEGQYF	TGTGCCAGCTCACCAACAGAGGGCCAGTACTTC
few	TRBV5-1	NA	TRBJ2-2	CASSLQGDTGELFF	TGCGCCAGCAGCTTACAAGGGGACACCGGGGAGCTGTTTTTT
NA	TRBV28	TRBD2	TRBJ2-1	CASRGTNYNEQFF	TGTGCCAGTAGAGGGACTAATTACAATGAGCAGTTCTTC